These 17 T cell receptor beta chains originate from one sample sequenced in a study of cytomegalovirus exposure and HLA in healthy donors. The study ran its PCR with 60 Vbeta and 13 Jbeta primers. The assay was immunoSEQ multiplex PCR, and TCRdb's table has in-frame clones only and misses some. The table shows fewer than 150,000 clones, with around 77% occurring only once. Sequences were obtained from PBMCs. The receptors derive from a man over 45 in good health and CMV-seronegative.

The CDR3 nucleotides read TGCGCCAGCAGCCAAGGGACAGGGGACAATCAGCCCCAGCATTTT. Translated: CASSQGTGDNQPQHF. The chain couples TRBV4-1 to TRBJ1-5, with TRBD1 matching over 9 bases. The length of the CDR3 is 15 residues. Losses at the gene ends were 1 base for V and 3 bases for J; bases not matched to a gene: 1. Germline lookup yields CDR1 MGHRA and CDR2 YSYEKL.

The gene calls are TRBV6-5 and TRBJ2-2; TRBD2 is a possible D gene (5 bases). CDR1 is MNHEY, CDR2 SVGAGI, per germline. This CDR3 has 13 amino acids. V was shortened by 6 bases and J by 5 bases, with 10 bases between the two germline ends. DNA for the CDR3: TGTGCCAGCAGAGTACCGGGAACCGGGGAGCTGTTTTTT. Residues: CASRVPGTGELFF.

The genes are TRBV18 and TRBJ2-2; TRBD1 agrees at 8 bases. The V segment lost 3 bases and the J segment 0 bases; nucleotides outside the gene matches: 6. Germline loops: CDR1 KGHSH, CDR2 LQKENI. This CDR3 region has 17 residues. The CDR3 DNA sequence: TGTGCCAGCTCACCTTACAGGGGGAGTTCGAACACCGGGGAGCTGTTTTTT. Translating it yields CASSPYRGSSNTGELFF.

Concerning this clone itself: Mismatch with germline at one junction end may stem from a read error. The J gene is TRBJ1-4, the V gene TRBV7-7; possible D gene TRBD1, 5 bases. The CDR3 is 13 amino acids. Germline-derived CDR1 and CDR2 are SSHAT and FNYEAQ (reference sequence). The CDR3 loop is CASSCRGNEKLFF. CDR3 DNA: TGTGCTAGCAGCTGTAGGGGTAATGAAAAACTGTTTTTT.

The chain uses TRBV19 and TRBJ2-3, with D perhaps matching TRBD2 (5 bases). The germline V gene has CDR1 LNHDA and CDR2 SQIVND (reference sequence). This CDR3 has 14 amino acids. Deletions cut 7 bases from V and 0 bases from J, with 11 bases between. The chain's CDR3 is CASKLATSTDTQYF. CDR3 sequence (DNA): TGTGCCAGTAAGTTAGCGACTAGCACAGATACGCAGTATTTT.

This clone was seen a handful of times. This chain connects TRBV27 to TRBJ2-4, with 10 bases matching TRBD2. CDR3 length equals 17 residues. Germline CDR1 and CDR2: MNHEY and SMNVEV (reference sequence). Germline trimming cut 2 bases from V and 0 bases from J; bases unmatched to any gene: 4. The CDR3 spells CASSLGSSGRAKNIQYF. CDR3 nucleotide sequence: TGTGCCAGCAGTTTAGGGTCTAGCGGGAGAGCCAAAAACATTCAGTACTTC.

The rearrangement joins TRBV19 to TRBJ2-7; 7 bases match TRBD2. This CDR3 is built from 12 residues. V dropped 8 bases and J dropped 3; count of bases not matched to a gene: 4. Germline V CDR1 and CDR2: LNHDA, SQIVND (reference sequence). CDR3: CASAGVDYEQYF. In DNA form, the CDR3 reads TGTGCCAGTGCGGGGGTTGACTACGAGCAGTACTTC.

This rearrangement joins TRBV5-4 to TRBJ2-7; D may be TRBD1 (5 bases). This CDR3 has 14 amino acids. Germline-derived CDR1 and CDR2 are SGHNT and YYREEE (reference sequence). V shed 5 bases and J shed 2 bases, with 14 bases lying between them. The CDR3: CASSSDSAAYEQYF. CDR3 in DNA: TGTGCCAGCAGTTCAGACAGTGCTGCCTACGAGCAGTACTTC.

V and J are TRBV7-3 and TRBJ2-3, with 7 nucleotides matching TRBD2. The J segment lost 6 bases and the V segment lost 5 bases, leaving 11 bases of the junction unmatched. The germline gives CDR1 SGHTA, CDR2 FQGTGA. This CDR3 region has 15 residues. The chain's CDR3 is CASSRDGGILDTQYF. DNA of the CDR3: TGTGCCAGCAGCCGGGACGGGGGGATTCTCGATACGCAGTATTTT.

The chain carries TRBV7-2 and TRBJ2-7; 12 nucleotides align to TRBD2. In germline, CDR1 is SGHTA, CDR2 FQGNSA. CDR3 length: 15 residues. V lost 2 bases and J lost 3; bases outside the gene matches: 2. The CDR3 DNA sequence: TGTGCCAGCAGCTTACTACTAGCGGGAGGCTACGAGCAGTACTTC. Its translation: CASSLLLAGGYEQYF.

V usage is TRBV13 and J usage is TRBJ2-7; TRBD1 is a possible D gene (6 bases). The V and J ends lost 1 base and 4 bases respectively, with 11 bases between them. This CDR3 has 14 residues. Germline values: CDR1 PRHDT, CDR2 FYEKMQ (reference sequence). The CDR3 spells CASSLVGQSYEQYF. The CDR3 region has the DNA TGTGCCAGCAGCTTAGTAGGACAGTCATACGAGCAGTACTTC.

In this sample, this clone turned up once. CDR3 nucleotide sequence: TGTGCCAGTAGTAAGCTAGCGGGAGCTGGAGCCAAAAACATTCAGTACTTC. Its translation: CASSKLAGAGAKNIQYF. The V and J genes are TRBV19 and TRBJ2-4; 10 bases align to TRBD2. The CDR3 consists of 17 residues. Unmatched junction bases numbered 6, after V lost 4 bases and J lost 0 bases. Germline V gene data show CDR1 as LNHDA and CDR2 as SQIVND (reference sequence).

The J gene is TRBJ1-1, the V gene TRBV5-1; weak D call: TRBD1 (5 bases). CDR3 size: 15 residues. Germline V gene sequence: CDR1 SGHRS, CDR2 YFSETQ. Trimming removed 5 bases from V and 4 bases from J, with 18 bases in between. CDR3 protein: CASSLDPLGGTEAFF. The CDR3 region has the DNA TGCGCCAGCAGTCTCGACCCCTTGGGGGGCACTGAAGCTTTCTTT.

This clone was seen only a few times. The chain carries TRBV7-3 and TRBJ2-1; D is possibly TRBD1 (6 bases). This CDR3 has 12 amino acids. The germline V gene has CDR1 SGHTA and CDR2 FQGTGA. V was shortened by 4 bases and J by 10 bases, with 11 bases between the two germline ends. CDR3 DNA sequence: TGTGCCAGCAGCTCGCTAGGGACAGAGCAGTTCTTC. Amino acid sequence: CASSSLGTEQFF.

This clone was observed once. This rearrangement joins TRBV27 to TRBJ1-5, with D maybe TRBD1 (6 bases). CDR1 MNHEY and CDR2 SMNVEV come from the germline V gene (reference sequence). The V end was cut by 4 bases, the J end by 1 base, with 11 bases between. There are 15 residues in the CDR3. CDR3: CASSSGTGSNQPQHF. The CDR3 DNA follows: TGTGCCAGCAGTTCGGGAACAGGGAGCAATCAGCCCCAGCATTTT.

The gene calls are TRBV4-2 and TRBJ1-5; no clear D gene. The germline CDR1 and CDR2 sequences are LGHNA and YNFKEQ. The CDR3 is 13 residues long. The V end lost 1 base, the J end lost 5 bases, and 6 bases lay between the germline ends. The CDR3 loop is CASSQVLDQPQHF. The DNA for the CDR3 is TGTGCCAGCAGCCAAGTACTGGATCAGCCCCAGCATTTT.

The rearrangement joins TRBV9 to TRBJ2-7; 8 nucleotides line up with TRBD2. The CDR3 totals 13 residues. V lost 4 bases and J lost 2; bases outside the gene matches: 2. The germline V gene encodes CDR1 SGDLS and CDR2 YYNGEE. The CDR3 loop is CASSPGGTYEQYF. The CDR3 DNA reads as TGTGCCAGCAGCCCGGGGGGGACCTACGAGCAGTACTTC.